The 12 T cell receptor beta chains in this list originate from one sample, sequenced in a study of cytomegalovirus exposure and HLA in healthy donors. The PCR ran on 60 Vbeta and 13 Jbeta primers. Here immunoSEQ multiplex PCR was the method, and the copy in TCRdb shows in-frame clones only, minus some. The profile shows some 100,000 clones, around 79% of them singletons. Material: PBMCs. These receptor sequences come from a male donor in good health and CMV-seropositive.

The V gene is TRBV5-4, the J gene TRBJ2-7; tentatively, D is TRBD2 (6 bases). Germline V gene data show CDR1 as SGHNT and CDR2 as YYREEE (reference sequence). Trimming removed 4 bases at V and 4 bases at J, with 9 bases between. CDR3 length: 12 amino acids. The CDR3 loop reads CASSLRGYEQYF. CDR3 in DNA: TGTGCCAGCAGCCTTCGGGGGTACGAGCAGTACTTC.

The genes are TRBV4-2 and TRBJ2-7; 7 nucleotides align to TRBD1. J was trimmed by 2 bases and V by 0 bases; bases with no gene match: 4. CDR1 LGHNA and CDR2 YNFKEQ come from the germline V gene. The CDR3 sequence is 15 residues long. The CDR3 reads CASSQDGDSAYEQYF. The CDR3 DNA reads TGTGCCAGCAGCCAAGATGGGGACAGTGCCTACGAGCAGTACTTC.

The rearrangement joins TRBV6-6 to TRBJ1-1; perhaps TRBD1 as D (6 bases). This CDR3 is built from 15 residues. Germline CDR1 MNHNY, CDR2 SVGAGI (reference sequence). Trimming took off 6 bases at V and 5 bases at J, with 19 bases between the two ends. CDR3 sequence: CASSPNRDRETEAFF. The CDR3 DNA is TGTGCCAGCAGCCCTAACAGGGATCGGGAAACTGAAGCTTTCTTT.

There are a few counts of this clone. The rearrangement links TRBV7-7 to TRBJ2-5; 9 positions agree with TRBD2. The CDR3 is made up of 14 amino acids. With 6 bases clipped from V and 3 bases from J, the junction kept 5 bases outside the gene matches. Per germline, CDR1 SSHAT and CDR2 FNYEAQ (reference sequence). The CDR3 nucleotides read TGTGCCAGCAGTGGCGGGGGGGTTAAAGAGACCCAGTACTTC. Translating gives CASSGGGVKETQYF.

The V call is TRBV19, the J call TRBJ2-7; a weak D match, TRBD2 (6 bases). V shed 5 bases and J shed 4 bases, with 18 bases lying between them. The germline V gene has CDR1 LNHDA and CDR2 SQIVND (reference sequence). The CDR3 spans 15 residues. The chain's CDR3 is CASSVVRDSLYEQYF. The CDR3 bases are TGTGCCAGTAGTGTAGTTCGGGACTCACTTTACGAGCAGTACTTC.

CDR3 sequence (DNA): TGTGCCAGCTCACCTGGCCAGGGGGCTGTCACCGGGGAGCTGTTTTTT. This gives the protein CASSPGQGAVTGELFF. The chain couples TRBV18 to TRBJ2-2, with 8 bases matching TRBD1. After removal of 3 bases from V and 4 bases from J, the junction contained 7 bases not matched to a gene. The CDR3 is made up of 16 amino acids. Germline V gives CDR1 KGHSH, CDR2 LQKENI.

The chain uses TRBV6-5 and TRBJ1-6; maybe TRBD1 (6 bases). CDR1 MNHEY and CDR2 SVGAGI come from the germline V gene. V shed 2 bases and J shed 5 bases, with 10 bases lying between them. The CDR3 is 15 amino acids. The CDR3 region is CASSYGGWDNSPLHF. In nucleotides, the CDR3 is TGTGCCAGCAGTTACGGGGGCTGGGATAATTCACCCCTCCACTTT.

The rearrangement links TRBV7-9 to TRBJ2-3, with TRBD2 as a possible D gene (7 bases). Looked up from germline, CDR1 is SEHNR and CDR2 is FQNEAQ (reference sequence). The CDR3 covers 16 residues. V shed 4 bases and J shed 0 bases, with 14 bases lying between them. The DNA of the CDR3 is TGTGCCAGCAGCTCCGGTGGGGGGGCGAGCACAGATACGCAGTATTTT. This sequence encodes CASSSGGGASTDTQYF.

This clone was detected once. The chain couples TRBV5-1 to TRBJ2-7, with a weak D call TRBD2 (6 bases). CDR3 length: 16 residues. V was pared by 2 bases and J by 4 bases, with 19 bases between. CDR1 is SGHRS, CDR2 YFSETQ, per germline. This chain's CDR3 is CASSLLAASRNYEQYF. The DNA for the CDR3 is TGCGCCAGCAGCTTATTAGCGGCGAGCAGAAATTACGAGCAGTACTTC.

This clone was counted a few times. Relative to the germline gene, one junction end is altered; a read error may explain this. This chain links TRBV19 with TRBJ2-5; TRBD2 aligns across 7 bases. The CDR3 extends over 14 amino acids. Germline V gives CDR1 LNHDA, CDR2 SQIVND (reference sequence). The CDR3 spells CASSKRGGQETQYF. The CDR3 DNA reads TGTGCCAGCAGTAAGCGGGGAGGGCAAGAGACCCAGTACTTC.

The V gene is TRBV7-9, the J gene TRBJ2-1, with 7 positions matching TRBD2. The CDR3 has 14 residues. Looked up from germline, CDR1 is SEHNR and CDR2 is FQNEAQ (reference sequence). V shed 4 bases and J 2 bases; nucleotides not matched to a gene: 2. CDR3 protein: CASSSGGTYNEQFF. The CDR3 region has the DNA TGTGCCAGCAGCTCCGGGGGGACCTACAATGAGCAGTTCTTC.

The chain carries TRBV15 and TRBJ1-5, with TRBD1 matching 11 bases. Germline V lookup: CDR1 LNHNV, CDR2 YYDKDF (reference sequence). J gave up 9 bases and V 2 bases, and 15 bases lay outside the gene matches. CDR3 size: 18 residues. This CDR3 reads CATSRTGQGAGLYGPQHF. In nucleotides, the CDR3 is TGTGCCACCAGCAGAACTGGACAGGGGGCCGGTCTCTACGGGCCCCAGCATTTT.